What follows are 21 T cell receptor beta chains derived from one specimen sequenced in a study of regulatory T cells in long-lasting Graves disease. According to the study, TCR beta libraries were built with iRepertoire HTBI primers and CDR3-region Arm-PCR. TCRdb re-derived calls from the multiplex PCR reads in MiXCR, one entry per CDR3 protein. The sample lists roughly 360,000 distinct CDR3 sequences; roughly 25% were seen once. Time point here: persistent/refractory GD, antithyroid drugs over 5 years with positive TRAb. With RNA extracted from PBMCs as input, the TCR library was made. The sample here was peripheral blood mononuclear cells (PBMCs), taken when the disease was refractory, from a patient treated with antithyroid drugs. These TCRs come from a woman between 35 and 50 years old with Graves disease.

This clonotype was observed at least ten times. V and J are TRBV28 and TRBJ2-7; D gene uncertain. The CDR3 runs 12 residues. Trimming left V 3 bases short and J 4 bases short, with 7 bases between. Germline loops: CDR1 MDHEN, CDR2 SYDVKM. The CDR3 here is CASSFALYEQYF. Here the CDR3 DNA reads TGTGCCAGCAGTTTCGCCTTATACGAGCAGTACTTC.

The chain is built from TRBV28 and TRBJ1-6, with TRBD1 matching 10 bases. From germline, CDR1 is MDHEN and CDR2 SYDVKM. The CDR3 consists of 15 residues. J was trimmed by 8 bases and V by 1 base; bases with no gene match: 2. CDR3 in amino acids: CASSLLGTGDSPLHF. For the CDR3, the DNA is TGTGCCAGCAGTTTATTAGGGACAGGGGATTCACCCCTCCACTTT.

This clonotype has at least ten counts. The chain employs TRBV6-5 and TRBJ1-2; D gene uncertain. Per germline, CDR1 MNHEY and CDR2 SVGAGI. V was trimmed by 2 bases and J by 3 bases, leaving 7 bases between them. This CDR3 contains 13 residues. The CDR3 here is CASSYMTDYGYTF. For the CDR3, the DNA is TGTGCCAGCAGTTACATGACGGACTATGGCTACACCTTC.

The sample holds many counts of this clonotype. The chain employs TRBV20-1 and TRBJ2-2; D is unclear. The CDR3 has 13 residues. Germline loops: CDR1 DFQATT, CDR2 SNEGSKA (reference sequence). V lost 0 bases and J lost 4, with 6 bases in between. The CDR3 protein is CSAREAFTGELFF. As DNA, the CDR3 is TGCAGTGCTAGAGAAGCCTTCACCGGGGAGCTGTTTTTT.

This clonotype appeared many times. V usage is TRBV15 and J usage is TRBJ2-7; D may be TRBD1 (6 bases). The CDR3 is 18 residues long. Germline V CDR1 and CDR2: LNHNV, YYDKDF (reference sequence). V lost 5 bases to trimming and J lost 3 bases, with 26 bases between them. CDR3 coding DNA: TGTGCCACCAGCGGGGGCGATCTGACCCTACATCCTGACTACGAGCAGTACTTC. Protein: CATSGGDLTLHPDYEQYF.

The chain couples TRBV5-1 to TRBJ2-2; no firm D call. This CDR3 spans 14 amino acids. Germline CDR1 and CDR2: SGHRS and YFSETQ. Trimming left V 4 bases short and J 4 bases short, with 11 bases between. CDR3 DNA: TGCGCCAGCAGCGTGGCGCAGGTCACCGGGGAGCTGTTTTTT. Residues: CASSVAQVTGELFF.

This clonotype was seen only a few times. The CDR3 reads CASSLSGGTTFYEQYF. In DNA form, the CDR3 reads TGTGCCAGCAGCTTATCGGGGGGGACTACATTCTACGAGCAGTACTTC. V gene TRBV7-2 combines with J gene TRBJ2-7, with TRBD2 matching 8 bases. With 2 bases clipped from V and 3 bases from J, the junction kept 9 bases outside the gene matches. CDR1 is SGHTA, CDR2 FQGNSA, per germline. CDR3 length: 16 amino acids.

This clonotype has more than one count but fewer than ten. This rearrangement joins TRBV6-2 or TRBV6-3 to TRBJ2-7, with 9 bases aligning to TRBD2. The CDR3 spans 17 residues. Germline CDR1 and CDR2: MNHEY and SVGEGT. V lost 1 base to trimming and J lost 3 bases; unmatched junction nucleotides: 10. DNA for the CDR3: TGTGCCAGCAGTTACTGGGGTAGCGGGAGCTACCTCTACGAGCAGTACTTC. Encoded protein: CASSYWGSGSYLYEQYF.

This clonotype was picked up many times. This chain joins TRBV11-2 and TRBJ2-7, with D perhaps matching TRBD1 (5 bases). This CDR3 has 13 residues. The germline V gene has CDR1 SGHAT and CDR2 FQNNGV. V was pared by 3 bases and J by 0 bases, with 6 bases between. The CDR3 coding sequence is TGTGCCAGCAGCTTGGGGCCCTCCTACGAGCAGTACTTC. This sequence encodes CASSLGPSYEQYF.

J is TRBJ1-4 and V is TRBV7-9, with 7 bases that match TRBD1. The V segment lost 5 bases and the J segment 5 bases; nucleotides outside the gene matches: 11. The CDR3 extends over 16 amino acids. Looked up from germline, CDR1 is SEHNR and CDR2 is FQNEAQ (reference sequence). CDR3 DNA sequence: TGTGCCAGCAGCCCCGGTAGGGGACAGCTAAATGAAAAACTGTTTTTT. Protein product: CASSPGRGQLNEKLFF.

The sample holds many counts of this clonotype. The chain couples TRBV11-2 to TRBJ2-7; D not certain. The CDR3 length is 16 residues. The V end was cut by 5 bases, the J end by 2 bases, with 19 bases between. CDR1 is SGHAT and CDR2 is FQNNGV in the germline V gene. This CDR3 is CASSPVSSVFTYEQYF. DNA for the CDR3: TGTGCCAGCAGCCCTGTTTCCAGCGTATTTACCTACGAGCAGTACTTC.

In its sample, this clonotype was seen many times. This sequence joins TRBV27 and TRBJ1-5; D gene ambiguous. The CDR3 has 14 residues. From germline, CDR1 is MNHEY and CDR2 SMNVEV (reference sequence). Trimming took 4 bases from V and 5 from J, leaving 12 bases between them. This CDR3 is CASSSTKGYQPQHF. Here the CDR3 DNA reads TGTGCCAGCAGTTCGACCAAAGGTTATCAGCCCCAGCATTTT.

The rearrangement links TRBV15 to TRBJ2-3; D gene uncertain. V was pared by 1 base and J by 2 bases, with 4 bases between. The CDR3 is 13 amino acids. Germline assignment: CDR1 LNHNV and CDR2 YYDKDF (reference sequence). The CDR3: CATSRVTTDTQYF. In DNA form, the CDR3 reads TGTGCCACCAGCAGAGTGACCACAGATACGCAGTATTTT.

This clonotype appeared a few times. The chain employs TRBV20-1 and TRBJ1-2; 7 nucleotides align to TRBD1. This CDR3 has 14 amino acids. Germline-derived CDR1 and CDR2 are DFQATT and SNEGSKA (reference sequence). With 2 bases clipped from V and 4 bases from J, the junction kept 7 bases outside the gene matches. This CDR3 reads CSARTGEGVYGYTF. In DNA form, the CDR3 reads TGCAGTGCTAGAACAGGGGAAGGGGTCTATGGCTACACCTTC.

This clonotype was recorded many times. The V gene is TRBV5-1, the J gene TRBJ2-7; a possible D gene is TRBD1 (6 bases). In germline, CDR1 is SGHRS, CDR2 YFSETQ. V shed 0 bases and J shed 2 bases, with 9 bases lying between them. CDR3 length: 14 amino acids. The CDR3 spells CASSLDRAPYEQYF. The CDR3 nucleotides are TGCGCCAGCAGCTTGGACAGGGCCCCCTACGAGCAGTACTTC.

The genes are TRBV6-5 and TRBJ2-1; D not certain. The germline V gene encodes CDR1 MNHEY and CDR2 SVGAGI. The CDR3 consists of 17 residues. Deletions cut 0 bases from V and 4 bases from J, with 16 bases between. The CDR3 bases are TGTGCCAGCAGTTACTCCCAAGCGCCCAGCCTTTACAATGAGCAGTTCTTC. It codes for CASSYSQAPSLYNEQFF.

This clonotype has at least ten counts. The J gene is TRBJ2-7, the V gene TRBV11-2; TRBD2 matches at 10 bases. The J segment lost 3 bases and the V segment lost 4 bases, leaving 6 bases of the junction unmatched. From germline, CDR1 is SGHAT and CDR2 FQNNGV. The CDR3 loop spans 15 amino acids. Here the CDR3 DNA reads TGTGCCAGCAGCTATACCGGACTAGCGGACTACGAGCAGTACTTC. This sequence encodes CASSYTGLADYEQYF. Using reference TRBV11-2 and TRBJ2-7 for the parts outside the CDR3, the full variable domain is EAGVAQSPRYKIIEKRQSVAFWCNPISGHATLYWYQQILGQGPKLLIQFQNNGVVDDSQLPKDRFSAERLKGVDSTLKIQPAKLEDSAVYLCASSYTGLADYEQYFGPGTRLTVT.

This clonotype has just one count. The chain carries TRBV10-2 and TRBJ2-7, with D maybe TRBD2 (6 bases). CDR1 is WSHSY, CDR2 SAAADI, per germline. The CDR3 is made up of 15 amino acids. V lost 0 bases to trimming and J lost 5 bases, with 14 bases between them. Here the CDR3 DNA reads TGCGCCAGCAGTGAGTCGACTAGTGTTCTTCACGAGCAGTACTTC. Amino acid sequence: CASSESTSVLHEQYF.

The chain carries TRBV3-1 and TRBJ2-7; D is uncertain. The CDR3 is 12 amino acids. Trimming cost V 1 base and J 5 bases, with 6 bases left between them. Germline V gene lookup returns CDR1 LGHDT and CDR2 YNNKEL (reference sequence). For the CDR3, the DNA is TGTGCCAGCAGCCAAGTTCAGCACGAGCAGTACTTC. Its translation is CASSQVQHEQYF.

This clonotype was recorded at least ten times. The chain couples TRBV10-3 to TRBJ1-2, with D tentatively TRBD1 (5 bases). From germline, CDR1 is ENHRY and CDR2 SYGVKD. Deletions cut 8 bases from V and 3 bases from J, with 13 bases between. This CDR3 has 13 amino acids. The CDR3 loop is CAISGGEDYGYTF. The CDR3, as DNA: TGTGCCATCTCGGGGGGGGAGGACTATGGCTACACCTTC.

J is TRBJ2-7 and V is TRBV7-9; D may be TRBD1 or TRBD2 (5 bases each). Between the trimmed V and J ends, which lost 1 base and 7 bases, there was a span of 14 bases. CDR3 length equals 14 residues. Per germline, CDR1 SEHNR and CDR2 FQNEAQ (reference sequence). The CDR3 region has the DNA TGTGCCAGCAGCTTAGTGGGGGATCTTGGGGAGCAGTACTTC. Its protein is CASSLVGDLGEQYF.